This T cell receptor (beta chain) was observed in a study of blood T cell repertoires in COVID-19. Study-wide context: Sample material is recorded as cDNA or gDNA derived from T cells, B-cell-depleted T cells, or PBMCs.

This clone showed up just a few times. TCRdb keeps only in-frame clones here, not all; method: immunoSEQ multiplex PCR. The sample lists under 350,000 clones, around 88% occurring once. From germline, CDR1 is MNHEY and CDR2 SVGAGI. Trimming pared 10 bases from V and 2 bases from J, leaving 14 bases between. The CDR3 totals 13 residues. The chain is built from TRBV6-5 and TRBJ1-1; weak D call: TRBD1 (5 bases). Sequencing was carried out using peripheral blood. The clonotype comes from a man aged 35 to 55 with acute or convalescent COVID-19. CDR3 bases: TGTGCCACCACCGGGGGATCCAACACTGAAGCTTTCTTT. Its protein product is CATTGGSNTEAFF.